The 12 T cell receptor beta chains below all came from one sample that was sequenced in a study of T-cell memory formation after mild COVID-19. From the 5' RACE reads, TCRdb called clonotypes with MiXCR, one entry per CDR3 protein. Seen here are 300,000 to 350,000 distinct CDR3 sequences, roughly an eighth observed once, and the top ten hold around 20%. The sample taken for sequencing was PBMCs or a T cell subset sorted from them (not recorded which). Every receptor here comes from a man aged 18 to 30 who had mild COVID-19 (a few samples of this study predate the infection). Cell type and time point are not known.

In DNA, the CDR3 is TGTGCCAGCTCACCAGGGCAGGCTCATCAGCCCCAGCATTTT. This translates into CASSPGQAHQPQHF. The chain is built from TRBV18 and TRBJ1-5; D is unresolved. The germline V gene encodes CDR1 KGHSH and CDR2 LQKENI. The CDR3 runs 14 residues. Trimming removed 2 bases at V and 5 bases at J, with 10 bases between.

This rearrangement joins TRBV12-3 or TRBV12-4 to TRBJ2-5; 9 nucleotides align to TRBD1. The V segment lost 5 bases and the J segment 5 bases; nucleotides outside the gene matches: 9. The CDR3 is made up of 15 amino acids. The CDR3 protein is CASSRGTGRLETQYF. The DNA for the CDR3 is TGTGCCAGCAGTCGGGGGACAGGGAGGCTTGAGACCCAGTACTTC.

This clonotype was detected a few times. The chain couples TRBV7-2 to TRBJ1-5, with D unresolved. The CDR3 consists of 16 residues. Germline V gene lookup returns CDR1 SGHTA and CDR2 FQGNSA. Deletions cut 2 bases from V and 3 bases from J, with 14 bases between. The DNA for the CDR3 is TGTGCCAGCAGCTTATCTCCGGGGTTTTCCAATCAGCCCCAGCATTTT. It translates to CASSLSPGFSNQPQHF. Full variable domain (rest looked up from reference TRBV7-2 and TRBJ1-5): GAGVSQSPSNKVTEKGKDVELRCDPISGHTALYWYRQSLGQGLEFLIYFQGNSAPDKSGLPSDRFSAERTGGSVSTLTIQRTQQEDSAVYLCASSLSPGFSNQPQHFGDGTRLSIL.

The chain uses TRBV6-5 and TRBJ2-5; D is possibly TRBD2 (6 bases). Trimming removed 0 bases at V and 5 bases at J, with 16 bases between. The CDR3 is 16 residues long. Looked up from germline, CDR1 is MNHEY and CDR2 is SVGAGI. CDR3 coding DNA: TGTGCCAGCAGTTACTCGAATCGGGGGTCGGGTGAGACCCAGTACTTC. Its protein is CASSYSNRGSGETQYF.

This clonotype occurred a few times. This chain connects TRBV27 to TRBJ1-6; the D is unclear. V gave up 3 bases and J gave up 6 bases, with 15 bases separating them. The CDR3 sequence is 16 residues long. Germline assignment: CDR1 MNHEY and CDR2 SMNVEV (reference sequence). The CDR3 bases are TGTGCCAGCAGTTTCCGGGTCTCGGTGGGTAATTCACCCCTCCACTTT. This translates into CASSFRVSVGNSPLHF.

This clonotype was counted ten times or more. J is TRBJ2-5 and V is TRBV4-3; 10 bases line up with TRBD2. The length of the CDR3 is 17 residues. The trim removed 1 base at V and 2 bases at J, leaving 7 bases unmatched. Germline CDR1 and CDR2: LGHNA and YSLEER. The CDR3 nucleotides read TGCGCCAGCAGCCAAGGGGTTCCAGCGGGGGGGCAAGAGACCCAGTACTTC. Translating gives CASSQGVPAGGQETQYF.

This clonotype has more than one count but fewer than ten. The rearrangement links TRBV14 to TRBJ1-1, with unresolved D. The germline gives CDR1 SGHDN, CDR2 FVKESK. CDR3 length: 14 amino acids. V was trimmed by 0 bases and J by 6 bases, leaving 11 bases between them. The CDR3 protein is CASSQDESGPEAFF. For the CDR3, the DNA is TGTGCCAGCAGCCAAGATGAGTCCGGGCCTGAAGCTTTCTTT.

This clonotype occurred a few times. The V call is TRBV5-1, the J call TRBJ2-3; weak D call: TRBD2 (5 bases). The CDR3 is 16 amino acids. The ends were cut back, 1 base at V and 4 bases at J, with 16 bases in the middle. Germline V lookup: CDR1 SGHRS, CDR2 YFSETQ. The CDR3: CASSLFGGGRSDTQYF. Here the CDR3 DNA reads TGCGCCAGCAGCTTGTTCGGTGGCGGGCGGTCAGATACGCAGTATTTT.

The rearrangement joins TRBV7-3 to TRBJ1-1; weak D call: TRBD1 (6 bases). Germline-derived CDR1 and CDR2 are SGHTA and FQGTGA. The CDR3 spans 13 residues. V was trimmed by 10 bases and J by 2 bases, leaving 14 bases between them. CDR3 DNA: TGTGCCACAGCGAGGGGGTCAAACACTGAAGCTTTCTTT. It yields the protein CATARGSNTEAFF.

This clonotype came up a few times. CDR3 sequence reads: CASSQLYSGLAGEETQYF. The CDR3 nucleotides read TGCGCCAGCAGCCAGCTCTACTCCGGACTAGCGGGGGAAGAGACCCAGTACTTC. The chain carries TRBV4-3 and TRBJ2-5, with 13 nucleotides matching TRBD2. The V gene end was trimmed by 3 bases and the J gene end by 3 bases; junction bases not matched to a gene: 10. The CDR3 loop spans 18 amino acids. Germline CDR1 LGHNA, CDR2 YSLEER.

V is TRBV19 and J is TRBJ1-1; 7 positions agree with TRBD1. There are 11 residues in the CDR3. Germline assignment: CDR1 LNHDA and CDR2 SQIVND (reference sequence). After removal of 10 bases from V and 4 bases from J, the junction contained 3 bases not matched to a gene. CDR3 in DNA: TGTGCCACGCAGGGGGTCACTGAAGCTTTCTTT. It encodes CATQGVTEAFF.

This CDR3 is CSASVGENEQFF. In DNA, the CDR3 is TGCAGTGCTAGCGTTGGGGAGAATGAGCAGTTCTTC. The J gene is TRBJ2-1, the V gene TRBV20-1, with TRBD2 as a possible D gene (5 bases). The CDR3 extends over 12 amino acids. Germline V gene lookup returns CDR1 DFQATT and CDR2 SNEGSKA (reference sequence). V was pared by 3 bases and J by 7 bases, with 10 bases between.